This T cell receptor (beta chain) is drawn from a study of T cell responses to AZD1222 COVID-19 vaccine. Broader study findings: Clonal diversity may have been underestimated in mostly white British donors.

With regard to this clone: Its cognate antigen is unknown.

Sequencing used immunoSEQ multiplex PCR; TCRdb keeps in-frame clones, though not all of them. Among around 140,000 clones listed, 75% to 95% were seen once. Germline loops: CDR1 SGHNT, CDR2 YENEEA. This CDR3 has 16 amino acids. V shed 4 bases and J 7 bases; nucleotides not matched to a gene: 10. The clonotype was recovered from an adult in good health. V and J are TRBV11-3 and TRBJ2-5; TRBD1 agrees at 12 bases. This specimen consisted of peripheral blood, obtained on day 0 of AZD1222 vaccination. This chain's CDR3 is CASSSRRDRGLVTQYF. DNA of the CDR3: TGTGCCAGCAGCTCCCGCCGGGACAGGGGGCTGGTGACCCAGTACTTC.